This T cell receptor (beta chain) stems from a study of Tregs in tolerant kidney transplant recipients. Data came from immunoSEQ multiplex PCR; TCRdb stores just in-frame clones and leaves some out. The table lists about 94,000 clones, roughly 93% of them singletons. This CDR3 region has 13 residues. The V and J ends lost 5 bases and 4 bases respectively, with 11 bases between them. The V gene's germline CDR1 is SGHAT and CDR2 FQNNGV. The rearrangement uses TRBV11-2 and TRBJ1-2; D might be TRBD1 (5 bases). This clonotype originated in a human donor who received a combined kidney and bone marrow transplant. The sequenced sample was CD4+ T cells from blood, obtained before the transplant. Here the CDR3 reads CASSLGTGYGYTF. The DNA for the CDR3 is TGTGCCAGCAGCCTTGGGACTGGCTATGGCTACACCTTC.